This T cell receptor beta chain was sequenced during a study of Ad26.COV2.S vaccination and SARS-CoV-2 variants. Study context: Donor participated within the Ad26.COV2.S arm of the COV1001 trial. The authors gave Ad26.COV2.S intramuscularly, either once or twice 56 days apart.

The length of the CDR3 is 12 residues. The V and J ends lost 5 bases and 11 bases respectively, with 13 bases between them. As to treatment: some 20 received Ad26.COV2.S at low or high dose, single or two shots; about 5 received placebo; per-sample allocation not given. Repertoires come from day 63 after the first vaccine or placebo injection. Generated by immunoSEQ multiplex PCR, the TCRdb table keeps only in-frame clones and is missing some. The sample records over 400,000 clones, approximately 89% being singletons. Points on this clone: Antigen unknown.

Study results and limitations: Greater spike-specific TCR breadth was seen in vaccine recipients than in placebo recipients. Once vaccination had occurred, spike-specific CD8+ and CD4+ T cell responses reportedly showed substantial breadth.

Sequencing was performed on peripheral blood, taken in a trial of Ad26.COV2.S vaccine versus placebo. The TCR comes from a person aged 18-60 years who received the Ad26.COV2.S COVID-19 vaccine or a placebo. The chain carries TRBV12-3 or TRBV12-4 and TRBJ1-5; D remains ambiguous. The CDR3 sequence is CASSPLGRAQHF. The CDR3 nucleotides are TGTGCCAGCAGTCCACTAGGGAGGGCCCAGCATTTT.